This TCR beta chain was observed in a study of metastatic and nonmetastatic thyroid tumors (dated by TCRdb to 2020 to 2022). Regarding the complete study: Repertoires were compared across peripheral blood and tumor or nodule tissue samples from malignant and benign thyroid patients. The investigation overall reported the following: In both blood and tumor samples, TCR beta diversity was reported to be significantly higher in malignant tumors than in benign nodules.

This clone has a handful of counts. Its antigen has not been determined. No quality values exist for individual bases; no much larger clone is one base distant. The CDR3 holds 13 amino acids from the cysteine to the phenylalanine. Only the CDR3 region is kept as DNA, spanning 39 bases read in frame from base 1. Trimming costs V 4 bases and J 10 bases, and their ends lie 17 bases apart. The germline V gene (reference sequence) supplies CDR1 MNHEY and CDR2 SMNVEV. The library was prepared using PCR. The run used an Illumina HiSeq 4000. High-throughput sequencing was used to profile the CDR3 region of the TCR beta-chain in every patient. The authors processed their data as follows. The researchers built a classifier to tell apart papillary thyroid cancer patients with distant metastasis, based on CDR3 differences among clinicopathological groups. Repertoire diversity was assessed with the Shannon index, and tumor-blood repertoire similarity with the Morisita-Horn index. Using fastp trimming at Q25 and MiXCR clonotype assembly, TCRdb reanalyzed the public sequencing data and kept in-frame beta chains. The V and J calls were determined by TCRdb, not by the authors. This sample holds 100,000 or so clones; under 15% were observed only once. The top ten clones comprise 3.6% of the sample.

None of the patients had been given any treatment before thyroid surgery. The study retrospectively analysed patient clinical samples collected from the early 2010s to the late 2010s using T-cell receptor beta sequencing. The chain employs TRBV27 and TRBJ2-7; possibly the D gene is TRBD1, per 6 matching bases. Sequencing input: blood. This TCR was recovered from a female donor with papillary thyroid cancer or a benign thyroid nodule (not recorded which). Some clones in this sample may be carry-over from other donors' samples. Here is the DNA: TGTGCCAGCAGTTGGACAGTCTCCTACTATCAGTACTTC. Its translation is CASSWTVSYYQYF.